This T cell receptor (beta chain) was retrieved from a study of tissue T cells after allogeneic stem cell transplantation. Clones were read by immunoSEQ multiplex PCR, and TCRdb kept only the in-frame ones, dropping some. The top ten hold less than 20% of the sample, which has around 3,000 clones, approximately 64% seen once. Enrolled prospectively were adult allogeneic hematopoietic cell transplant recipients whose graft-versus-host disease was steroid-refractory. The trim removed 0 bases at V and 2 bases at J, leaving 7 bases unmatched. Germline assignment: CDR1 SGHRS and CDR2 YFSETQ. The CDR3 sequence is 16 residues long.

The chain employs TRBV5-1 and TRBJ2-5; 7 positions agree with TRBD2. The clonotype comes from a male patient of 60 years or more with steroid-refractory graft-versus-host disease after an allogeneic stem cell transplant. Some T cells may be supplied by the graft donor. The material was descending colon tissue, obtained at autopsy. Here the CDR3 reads CASSLGPAGGQETQYF. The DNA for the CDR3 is TGCGCCAGCAGCTTGGGTCCCGCCGGGGGGCAAGAGACCCAGTACTTC. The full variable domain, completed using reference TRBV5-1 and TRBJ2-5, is KAGVTQTPRYLIKTRGQQVTLSCSPISGHRSVSWYQQTPGQGLQFLFEYFSETQRNKGNFPGRFSGRQFSNSRSEMNVSTLELGDSALYLCASSLGPAGGQETQYFGPGTRLLVL.